These T cell receptor beta chains were read from a single sample in a study of T-cell reconstitution after alpha-beta-depleted transplantation in children. TCRdb re-called the PCR reads through MiXCR, storing one row per CDR3 protein. The sample yields a few hundred thousand distinct CDR3 sequences, over 10% seen once. Sample: PBMCs, mostly from graft donor cells, taken 360 days after TCRalphabeta/CD19-depleted stem cell transplant. The origin of the receptors is a male patient between 5 and 17 years old who had a stem cell transplant for acute myeloid leukemia, so the T cells may come from the graft donor. The CDR3 runs from the conserved cysteine through the conserved F or W. Fields, in order: J gene, D gene, V gene, CDR3 length, clone size, CDR3 DNA, CDR3 protein. A D gene is named only where the DNA matches it firmly. Expanded clones are given a class, and other clones once, few, many or no size at all.

J gene: TRBJ2-7
D gene: -
V gene: TRBV12-3/TRBV12-4
CDR3 length: 15
clone size: -
CDR3 DNA: TGTGCCAGCAGTTTAGCGGGAGGGGGTAATTACGAGCAGTACTTC
CDR3 protein: CASSLAGGGNYEQYF

J gene: TRBJ2-3
D gene: -
V gene: TRBV15
CDR3 length: 14
clone size: -
CDR3 DNA: TGTGCCACCAGCAGAGGGCAGCAAACAGATACGCAGTATTTT
CDR3 protein: CATSRGQQTDTQYF

J gene: TRBJ2-2
D gene: -
V gene: TRBV28
CDR3 length: 14
clone size: few
CDR3 DNA: TGTGCCAGCAGTTTCTGGACCCACACCGGGGAGCTGTTTTTT
CDR3 protein: CASSFWTHTGELFF

J gene: TRBJ2-1
D gene: TRBD2
V gene: TRBV20-1
CDR3 length: 18
clone size: many
CDR3 DNA: TGCAGTGCTGCAACTAGCGGGCCCTTCCCAAGCTCCTACAATGAGCAGTTCTTC
CDR3 protein: CSAATSGPFPSSYNEQFF

J gene: TRBJ2-1
D gene: TRBD2
V gene: TRBV7-2
CDR3 length: 16
clone size: -
CDR3 DNA: TGTGCCAGTCCCCGGACGGCGGGAGTCCCCTACAATGAGCAGTTCTTC
CDR3 protein: CASPRTAGVPYNEQFF

J gene: TRBJ2-1
D gene: TRBD1
V gene: TRBV29-1
CDR3 length: 15
clone size: few
CDR3 DNA: TGCAGCGTCGAACGAGGGACAGGGGGGTACAATGAGCAGTTCTTC
CDR3 protein: CSVERGTGGYNEQFF

J gene: TRBJ2-2
D gene: TRBD2
V gene: TRBV20-1
CDR3 length: 16
clone size: -
CDR3 DNA: TGCAGTGCTAGAGTTTTCGGGAGGGCGTTGGGCGGGGAGCTGTTTTTT
CDR3 protein: CSARVFGRALGGELFF

J gene: TRBJ2-1
D gene: -
V gene: TRBV4-3
CDR3 length: 14
clone size: few
CDR3 DNA: TGCGCCAGCAGCCTTGGGTCCCCTTTTGGAGAGCAGTTCTTC
CDR3 protein: CASSLGSPFGEQFF

J gene: TRBJ2-7
D gene: TRBD2
V gene: TRBV5-1
CDR3 length: 17
clone size: many
CDR3 DNA: TGCGCCAGCAGCTGGGGGTTCGATAGCGGGTATATTTACGAGCAGTACTTC
CDR3 protein: CASSWGFDSGYIYEQYF

J gene: TRBJ1-5
D gene: -
V gene: TRBV2
CDR3 length: 15
clone size: many
CDR3 DNA: TGTGCCAGCAGTGAATTGGCAGTTGGCAATCAGCCCCAGCATTTT
CDR3 protein: CASSELAVGNQPQHF

J gene: TRBJ2-7
D gene: TRBD2
V gene: TRBV9
CDR3 length: 16
clone size: many
CDR3 DNA: TGTGCCAGCTTCTTCGGACTAGCGGGAGTATCCTACGAGCAGTACTTC
CDR3 protein: CASFFGLAGVSYEQYF

J gene: TRBJ2-1
D gene: TRBD2
V gene: TRBV28
CDR3 length: 15
clone size: few
CDR3 DNA: TGTGCCAGCGGCTCTAGCGGGAGATCCTACAATGAGCAGTTCTTC
CDR3 protein: CASGSSGRSYNEQFF

J gene: TRBJ2-5
D gene: -
V gene: TRBV20-1
CDR3 length: 14
clone size: few
CDR3 DNA: TGCAGTGCTAGAGAAGGGATCGTGCGGAAGACCCAGTACTTC
CDR3 protein: CSAREGIVRKTQYF

J gene: TRBJ2-7
D gene: -
V gene: TRBV15
CDR3 length: 16
clone size: -
CDR3 DNA: TGTGCCACCAGCAGAGTATGGGGCCTTACCTCCTACGAGCAGTACTTC
CDR3 protein: CATSRVWGLTSYEQYF

J gene: TRBJ1-1
D gene: -
V gene: TRBV28
CDR3 length: 17
clone size: -
CDR3 DNA: TGTGCCAGCAGTTTGGGCGGCATTATTTATGCGAACACTGAAGCTTTCTTT
CDR3 protein: CASSLGGIIYANTEAFF

J gene: TRBJ2-2
D gene: -
V gene: TRBV9
CDR3 length: 16
clone size: many
CDR3 DNA: TGTGCCAGCAGCGGAAGAAGGGGTGGGTACACCGGGGAGCTGTTTTTT
CDR3 protein: CASSGRRGGYTGELFF

J gene: TRBJ1-3
D gene: -
V gene: TRBV7-6
CDR3 length: 15
clone size: -
CDR3 DNA: TGTGCCAGCAGCTTCACAGGGAGCTCTGGAAACACCATATATTTT
CDR3 protein: CASSFTGSSGNTIYF

J gene: TRBJ2-3
D gene: TRBD2
V gene: TRBV10-3
CDR3 length: 16
clone size: -
CDR3 DNA: TGTGCCATCAGTGCGCTAGCGGGAGGGTTCACAGATACGCAGTATTTT
CDR3 protein: CAISALAGGFTDTQYF

J gene: TRBJ2-2
D gene: -
V gene: TRBV9
CDR3 length: 15
clone size: few
CDR3 DNA: TGTGCCAGCAGCGGGGGTCTAGCAGCCACCGGGGAGCTGTTTTTT
CDR3 protein: CASSGGLAATGELFF

J gene: TRBJ2-1
D gene: TRBD1
V gene: TRBV6-5
CDR3 length: 15
clone size: many
CDR3 DNA: TGTGCCAGCAGTTACCTCGGGACAGGCCAAGAATCTTCCTTCTTC
CDR3 protein: CASSYLGTGQESSFF

J gene: TRBJ2-3
D gene: TRBD2
V gene: TRBV4-3
CDR3 length: 17
clone size: few
CDR3 DNA: TGCGCCAGCAGCCAAGATAGGCGACTAGCGGGAATGGATACGCAGTATTTT
CDR3 protein: CASSQDRRLAGMDTQYF

J gene: TRBJ2-7
D gene: -
V gene: TRBV12-3/TRBV12-4
CDR3 length: 13
clone size: many
CDR3 DNA: TGTGCCAGCACCACCCGGCGATGGGGCGTGCAGTACTTC
CDR3 protein: CASTTRRWGVQYF

J gene: TRBJ2-2
D gene: -
V gene: TRBV7-3
CDR3 length: 15
clone size: -
CDR3 DNA: TGTGCCAGCAGCCCCCCCCCGGGTCGTCCCGGGGAGCTGTTTTTT
CDR3 protein: CASSPPPGRPGELFF

J gene: TRBJ2-2
D gene: TRBD2
V gene: TRBV4-3
CDR3 length: 16
clone size: few
CDR3 DNA: TGCGCCAGCAGCCAAGAAGCGGGGGCGAACACCGGGGAGCTGTTTTTT
CDR3 protein: CASSQEAGANTGELFF

J gene: TRBJ1-2
D gene: -
V gene: TRBV9
CDR3 length: 12
clone size: few
CDR3 DNA: TGTGCCAGCAGCGTGGGGGGCGAGGGCTACACCTTC
CDR3 protein: CASSVGGEGYTF

J gene: TRBJ2-7
D gene: -
V gene: TRBV30
CDR3 length: 12
clone size: few
CDR3 DNA: TGTGCCTGGAGTTCCATCTTCTACGAGCAGTACTTC
CDR3 protein: CAWSSIFYEQYF

J gene: TRBJ2-5
D gene: -
V gene: TRBV24-1
CDR3 length: 16
clone size: -
CDR3 DNA: TGTGCCACCAGTGATTTAGGAGGGCCCGGGCAAGAGACCCAGTACTTC
CDR3 protein: CATSDLGGPGQETQYF

J gene: TRBJ2-7
D gene: -
V gene: TRBV5-1
CDR3 length: 20
clone size: many
CDR3 DNA: TGCGCCAGCAGCTCAAGACAGGGGGCCCTAGCGGGAGACCACTCCTACGAGCAGTACTTC
CDR3 protein: CASSSRQGALAGDHSYEQYF

J gene: TRBJ2-7
D gene: -
V gene: TRBV7-2
CDR3 length: 14
clone size: few
CDR3 DNA: TGTGCCAGCAGCCTCCTACATCGACTATACGAGCAGTACTTC
CDR3 protein: CASSLLHRLYEQYF

J gene: TRBJ1-5
D gene: -
V gene: TRBV27
CDR3 length: 14
clone size: -
CDR3 DNA: TGTGCCAGCAGTTCCTGGGGGAGCAATCAGCCCCAGCATTTT
CDR3 protein: CASSSWGSNQPQHF

J gene: TRBJ2-2
D gene: TRBD2
V gene: TRBV5-1
CDR3 length: 16
clone size: few
CDR3 DNA: TGCGCCAGCGGACGAGGACTAGCGGGAGGGACCGGGGAGCTGTTTTTT
CDR3 protein: CASGRGLAGGTGELFF

J gene: TRBJ2-7
D gene: TRBD1
V gene: TRBV25-1
CDR3 length: 17
clone size: -
CDR3 DNA: TGTGCCAGCAGTGCAACGATGACAGGGATTACCTCCTACGAGCAGTACTTC
CDR3 protein: CASSATMTGITSYEQYF

J gene: TRBJ2-3
D gene: -
V gene: TRBV15
CDR3 length: 14
clone size: many
CDR3 DNA: TGTGCACACCATGAGAAGGGCCCCACAGATACGCAGTATTTT
CDR3 protein: CAHHEKGPTDTQYF

J gene: TRBJ2-6
D gene: -
V gene: TRBV25-1
CDR3 length: 16
clone size: many
CDR3 DNA: TGTGCCAGCAGTGAATTGAGAGCCTCTGGGGCCAACGTCCTGACTTTC
CDR3 protein: CASSELRASGANVLTF

J gene: TRBJ1-6
D gene: -
V gene: TRBV14
CDR3 length: 13
clone size: -
CDR3 DNA: TGTGCCAGCAGCCAAGTCTATTGGTCACCCCTCCACTTT
CDR3 protein: CASSQVYWSPLHF

J gene: TRBJ1-6
D gene: -
V gene: TRBV6-6
CDR3 length: 12
clone size: few
CDR3 DNA: TGTGCCAGCAGATTCAGGGGTTTGCCCCTCCACTTT
CDR3 protein: CASRFRGLPLHF

J gene: TRBJ1-5
D gene: TRBD1
V gene: TRBV19
CDR3 length: 17
clone size: many
CDR3 DNA: TGTGCCAGTAACCCAGGGCCAGGGGGCGCGACTAATCAGCCCCAGCATTTT
CDR3 protein: CASNPGPGGATNQPQHF

J gene: TRBJ2-7
D gene: -
V gene: TRBV5-1
CDR3 length: 14
clone size: few
CDR3 DNA: TGCGCCAGCAGCTTGGATGCTAGCCCCCACGAGCAGTACTTC
CDR3 protein: CASSLDASPHEQYF

J gene: TRBJ1-1
D gene: -
V gene: TRBV20-1
CDR3 length: 16
clone size: -
CDR3 DNA: TGCAGTGCTAGAGTCGACCAGGGGACGTGGAACACTGAAGCTTTCTTT
CDR3 protein: CSARVDQGTWNTEAFF

J gene: TRBJ2-4
D gene: TRBD2
V gene: TRBV7-2
CDR3 length: 15
clone size: -
CDR3 DNA: TGTGCCAGCAGCTTAAGTCTAGCGGGATCAAACATTCAGTACTTC
CDR3 protein: CASSLSLAGSNIQYF

J gene: TRBJ2-4
D gene: TRBD1
V gene: TRBV18
CDR3 length: 15
clone size: -
CDR3 DNA: TGTGCCAGCTCACCCCTGGGACAGAACAAAAACATTCAGTACTTC
CDR3 protein: CASSPLGQNKNIQYF

J gene: TRBJ2-6
D gene: -
V gene: TRBV4-3
CDR3 length: 18
clone size: -
CDR3 DNA: TGCGCCAGCAGCCAAGGGTTCGGCTGGCCCTCTGGGGCCAACGTCCTGACTTTC
CDR3 protein: CASSQGFGWPSGANVLTF

J gene: TRBJ2-7
D gene: -
V gene: TRBV20-1
CDR3 length: 12
clone size: -
CDR3 DNA: TGCAGTGCGGAGGGACGGTCCTACGAGCAGTACTTC
CDR3 protein: CSAEGRSYEQYF

J gene: TRBJ2-1
D gene: -
V gene: TRBV25-1
CDR3 length: 16
clone size: -
CDR3 DNA: TGTGCCAGCAGTGAATCGGCGGTCAGCTCCTACAATGAGCAGTTCTTC
CDR3 protein: CASSESAVSSYNEQFF

J gene: TRBJ1-5
D gene: -
V gene: TRBV27
CDR3 length: 16
clone size: few
CDR3 DNA: TGTGCCAGCAGTCCCTTAATTTTAGGCTCCAATCAGCCCCAGCATTTT
CDR3 protein: CASSPLILGSNQPQHF

J gene: TRBJ2-7
D gene: -
V gene: TRBV7-7
CDR3 length: 14
clone size: -
CDR3 DNA: TGTGCTAGCAGCCCTTCCGGTTGGGCGCGGGAGCAGTACTTC
CDR3 protein: CASSPSGWAREQYF

J gene: TRBJ2-1
D gene: -
V gene: TRBV18
CDR3 length: 15
clone size: few
CDR3 DNA: TGTGCCAGCTCACCACCGGTGATGGGAAAGAATGAGCAGTTCTTC
CDR3 protein: CASSPPVMGKNEQFF

J gene: TRBJ2-3
D gene: -
V gene: TRBV3-1
CDR3 length: 12
clone size: many
CDR3 DNA: TGTGCCAGCAGCCTTTACCCAAATACGCAGTATTTT
CDR3 protein: CASSLYPNTQYF

J gene: TRBJ2-1
D gene: TRBD2
V gene: TRBV20-1
CDR3 length: 13
clone size: -
CDR3 DNA: TGCAGTGCCAAAGCGGGGTCCTACAATGAGCAGTTCTTC
CDR3 protein: CSAKAGSYNEQFF

J gene: TRBJ1-2
D gene: TRBD1
V gene: TRBV18
CDR3 length: 16
clone size: -
CDR3 DNA: TGTGCCAGCTCACCAGAAGGACAGGGCCTTAACTATGGCTACACCTTC
CDR3 protein: CASSPEGQGLNYGYTF

J gene: TRBJ2-2
D gene: -
V gene: TRBV29-1
CDR3 length: 12
clone size: many
CDR3 DNA: TGCAGCGCTAGGCCTGGAACCGGGGAGCTGTTTTTT
CDR3 protein: CSARPGTGELFF

J gene: TRBJ2-5
D gene: TRBD1
V gene: TRBV7-2
CDR3 length: 16
clone size: many
CDR3 DNA: TGTGCCAGCAGCCCTGAAATAAGGGGGCGGCAAGAGACCCAGTACTTC
CDR3 protein: CASSPEIRGRQETQYF

J gene: TRBJ2-5
D gene: TRBD1
V gene: TRBV29-1
CDR3 length: 16
clone size: -
CDR3 DNA: TGCAGCGCCTCCGGGACAGGGGTATTTGGGGTTGGGACCCAGTACTTC
CDR3 protein: CSASGTGVFGVGTQYF

J gene: TRBJ2-5
D gene: -
V gene: TRBV24-1
CDR3 length: 15
clone size: -
CDR3 DNA: TGTGCCACCTCCGCCCCGACACAGTTCCAAGAGACCCAGTACTTC
CDR3 protein: CATSAPTQFQETQYF